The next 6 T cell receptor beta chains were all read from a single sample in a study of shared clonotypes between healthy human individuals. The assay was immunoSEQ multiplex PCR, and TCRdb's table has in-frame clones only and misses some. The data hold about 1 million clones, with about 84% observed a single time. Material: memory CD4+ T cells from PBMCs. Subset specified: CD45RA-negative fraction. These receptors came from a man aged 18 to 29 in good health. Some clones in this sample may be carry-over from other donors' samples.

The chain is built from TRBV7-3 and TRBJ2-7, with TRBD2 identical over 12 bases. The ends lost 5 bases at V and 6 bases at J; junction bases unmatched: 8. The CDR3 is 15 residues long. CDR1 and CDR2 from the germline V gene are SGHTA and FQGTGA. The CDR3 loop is CASSPRLAGVAEQYF. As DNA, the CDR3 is TGTGCCAGCAGCCCTAGACTAGCGGGAGTCGCCGAGCAGTACTTC.

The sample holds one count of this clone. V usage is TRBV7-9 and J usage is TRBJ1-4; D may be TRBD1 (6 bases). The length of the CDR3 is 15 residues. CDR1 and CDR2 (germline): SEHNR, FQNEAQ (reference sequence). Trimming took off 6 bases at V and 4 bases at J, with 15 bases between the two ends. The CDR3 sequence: CASRENRAGNEKLFF. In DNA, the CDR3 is TGTGCCAGCAGAGAAAACAGGGCTGGTAATGAAAAACTGTTTTTT.

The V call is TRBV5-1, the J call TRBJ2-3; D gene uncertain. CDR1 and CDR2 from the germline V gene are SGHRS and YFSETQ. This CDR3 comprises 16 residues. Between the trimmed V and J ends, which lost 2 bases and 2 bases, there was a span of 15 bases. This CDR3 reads CASSFAPPSDTDTQYF. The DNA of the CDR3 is TGCGCCAGCAGCTTCGCTCCTCCCAGTGACACAGATACGCAGTATTTT.

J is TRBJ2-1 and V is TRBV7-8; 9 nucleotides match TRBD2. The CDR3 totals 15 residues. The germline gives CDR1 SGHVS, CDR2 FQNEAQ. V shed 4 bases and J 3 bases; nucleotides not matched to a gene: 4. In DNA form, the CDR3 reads TGTGCCAGCAGCTCCCGACTAGCGGTCTACAATGAGCAGTTCTTC. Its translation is CASSSRLAVYNEQFF.

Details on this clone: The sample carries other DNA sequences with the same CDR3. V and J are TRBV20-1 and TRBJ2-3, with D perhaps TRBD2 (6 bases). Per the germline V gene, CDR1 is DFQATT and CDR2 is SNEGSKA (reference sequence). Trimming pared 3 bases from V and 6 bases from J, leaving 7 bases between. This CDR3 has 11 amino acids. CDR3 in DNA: TGCAGTGCTAGTCGGGGGGATACGCAGTATTTT. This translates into CSASRGDTQYF.

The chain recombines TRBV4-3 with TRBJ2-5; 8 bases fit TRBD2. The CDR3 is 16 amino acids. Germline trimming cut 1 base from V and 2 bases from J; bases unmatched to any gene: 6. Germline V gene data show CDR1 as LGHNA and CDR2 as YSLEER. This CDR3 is CASSQGNRGGQETQYF. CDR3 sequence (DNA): TGCGCCAGCAGCCAAGGGAACCGGGGGGGGCAAGAGACCCAGTACTTC.